This entry lists 32 T cell receptor beta chains sequenced from one sample in a study of T-cell reconstitution after alpha-beta-depleted transplantation in children. Preparation of the TCRbeta library was carried out with unique molecular identifiers. MiXCR was run by TCRdb on the PCR reads, yielding one entry per CDR3 protein. The sample lists 360,000 or so distinct CDR3 sequences, around 20% occurring once. The sequencing here drew on PBMCs from the stem cell graft donor, taken from the stem cell graft. The receptors come from a human donor who donated a stem cell graft to a child with acute myeloid leukemia.

Ten or more counts support this clonotype. This chain uses TRBV12-3 or TRBV12-4 with TRBJ2-7; D remains unclear. The CDR3 is 14 residues long. Trimming stripped 1 base from V and 7 bases from J, with 14 bases between. CDR3 residues: CASSLGVRLGEQYF. CDR3 coding DNA: TGTGCCAGCAGTTTAGGGGTTCGTCTTGGGGAGCAGTACTTC.

This clonotype was picked up many times. This chain joins TRBV20-1 and TRBJ2-7; 8 bases agree with TRBD1. V gave up 2 bases and J gave up 3 bases; unmatched junction bases: 3. The CDR3 is 13 amino acids. CDR1 is DFQATT, CDR2 SNEGSKA, per germline (reference sequence). The CDR3 region is CSARSDRDYEQYF. CDR3 sequence (DNA): TGCAGTGCTAGATCGGACAGGGACTACGAGCAGTACTTC.

This clonotype has a handful of counts. CDR3 in DNA: TGTGCCAGCAGCCACAGCCCGGGCATGGAGGGTACGCAGTATTTT. It is translated as CASSHSPGMEGTQYF. The genes are TRBV7-3 and TRBJ2-3; the D gene is possibly TRBD2 (6 bases). V lost 5 bases and J 8 bases, leaving 20 bases between the germline ends. This CDR3 comprises 15 residues. Germline V gives CDR1 SGHTA, CDR2 FQGTGA.

In this sample, this clonotype turned up a few times. The chain carries TRBV15 and TRBJ1-5, with a tentative D call TRBD1 (5 bases). With 0 bases removed from V and 2 bases from J, the gap between germline ends came to 14 bases. The CDR3 length is 17 residues. CDR1 is LNHNV and CDR2 is YYDKDF in the germline V gene (reference sequence). CDR3 protein: CATSRDTGLRGNQPQHF. In DNA form, the CDR3 reads TGTGCCACCAGCAGAGACACGGGACTGAGGGGCAATCAGCCCCAGCATTTT.

This clonotype was observed at least ten times. This chain uses TRBV25-1 with TRBJ2-1, with 10 bases aligning to TRBD2. The germline CDR1 and CDR2 sequences are MGHDK and SYGVNS. Losses at the gene ends were 4 bases for V and 4 bases for J; bases not matched to a gene: 10. CDR3 length: 17 residues. The CDR3 spells CASSVDRAGGPYNEQFF. CDR3 DNA: TGTGCCAGCAGTGTCGACCGAGCGGGAGGGCCGTACAATGAGCAGTTCTTC.

The V gene is TRBV20-1, the J gene TRBJ2-7; 7 bases are shared with TRBD1. CDR1 DFQATT and CDR2 SNEGSKA come from the germline V gene (reference sequence). This CDR3 has 13 residues. V lost 6 bases, J lost 4 bases, and 9 bases stayed unmatched. CDR3: CSAGDSPPYEQYF. In DNA form, the CDR3 reads TGCAGTGCAGGGGACAGTCCCCCTTACGAGCAGTACTTC.

This sequence joins TRBV9 and TRBJ2-1; TRBD2 matches at 13 bases. The trim removed 4 bases at V and 4 bases at J, leaving 8 bases unmatched. Germline values: CDR1 SGDLS, CDR2 YYNGEE. The CDR3 consists of 17 residues. CDR3 sequence reads: CASSPRTSGGPYNEQFF. DNA of the CDR3: TGTGCCAGCAGCCCCCGGACTAGCGGGGGACCTTACAATGAGCAGTTCTTC.

Worth noting for this clonotype: One end of the junction fails to match germline, which may point to a read error. The rearrangement joins TRBV11-3 to TRBJ2-5; possibly TRBD1 for D (6 bases). Germline values: CDR1 SGHNT, CDR2 YENEEA. The CDR3 covers 15 residues. The CDR3 nucleotides read TGTGCCAGCAGTTTAGGACAGTTCTCTCAAGAGACCCAGTACTTC. Translation gives CASSLGQFSQETQYF.

The chain employs TRBV15 and TRBJ1-2; D is undetermined. Trimming shortened V by 6 bases and J by 7 bases, and 12 bases separated the two germline ends. Germline-derived CDR1 and CDR2 are LNHNV and YYDKDF (reference sequence). This CDR3 spans 12 amino acids. CDR3 nucleotide sequence: TGTGCCACCAGGAACCCGGAGGGTGGCTACACCTTC. Residues: CATRNPEGGYTF.

This clonotype appeared many times. The gene calls are TRBV29-1 and TRBJ1-2; tentatively, D is TRBD1 (5 bases). The CDR3 runs 11 residues. CDR1 SQVTM and CDR2 ANQGSEA come from the germline V gene. V gave up 6 bases and J gave up 1 base, with 6 bases separating them. CDR3 nucleotides: TGCAGCGTGACAGTTAACTATGGCTACACCTTC. Protein: CSVTVNYGYTF.

This clonotype was counted ten times or more. V usage is TRBV6-5 and J usage is TRBJ2-5; D call uncertain. Germline CDR1 MNHEY, CDR2 SVGAGI. The length of the CDR3 is 13 residues. The germline V and J ends were trimmed by 1 base and 1 base, with 4 bases remaining between them. CDR3 nucleotide sequence: TGTGCCAGCAGTTACTACGGCCAAGAGACCCAGTACTTC. Encoded protein: CASSYYGQETQYF.

This clonotype was recorded at least ten times. The chain joins TRBV24-1 to TRBJ2-1, with TRBD1 as a possible D gene (6 bases). CDR1 KGHDR and CDR2 SFDVKD come from the germline V gene. Between the trimmed V and J ends, which lost 5 bases and 1 base, there was a span of 14 bases. The CDR3 runs to 16 residues. CDR3 sequence reads: CATSGGQLRSYNEQFF. The CDR3 nucleotides are TGTGCCACCAGTGGAGGACAGTTAAGATCCTACAATGAGCAGTTCTTC.

This clonotype was detected a few times. V gene TRBV5-1 combines with J gene TRBJ2-1; D unclear. CDR3 size: 14 residues. V dropped 1 base and J dropped 4 bases, with 9 bases sitting between them. From germline, CDR1 is SGHRS and CDR2 YFSETQ. For the CDR3, the DNA is TGCGCCAGCAGCTTGAACAGCAGATACAATGAGCAGTTCTTC. Amino acid sequence: CASSLNSRYNEQFF.

This clonotype was detected ten times or more. This sequence joins TRBV25-1 and TRBJ2-1; 10 nucleotides align to TRBD2. The CDR3 runs 20 residues. Losses at the gene ends were 2 bases for V and 0 bases for J; bases not matched to a gene: 13. The germline V gene has CDR1 MGHDK and CDR2 SYGVNS. CDR3 nucleotide sequence: TGTGCCAGCAGTGAAATAACGGCGGGACTAGCGCCCAGCTCCTACAATGAGCAGTTCTTC. This gives the protein CASSEITAGLAPSSYNEQFF.

J is TRBJ2-5 and V is TRBV24-1; D may be TRBD2 (6 bases). V was clipped by 3 bases and J by 5 bases, with 15 bases between them. CDR1 and CDR2 (germline): KGHDR, SFDVKD. This CDR3 contains 15 residues. The CDR3 bases are TGTGCCACCAGTGATCCAGCGGGTTCCGGGGAGACCCAGTACTTC. This codes for CATSDPAGSGETQYF.

This clonotype was picked up a small number of times. The chain combines TRBV27 with TRBJ2-7, with TRBD2 matching over 9 bases. This CDR3 contains 13 residues. The J segment lost 4 bases and the V segment lost 8 bases, leaving 6 bases of the junction unmatched. Germline V CDR1 and CDR2: MNHEY, SMNVEV (reference sequence). The CDR3 DNA reads as TGTGCCAGCGGTAGCGGGAGCGATTACGAGCAGTACTTC. Its translation is CASGSGSDYEQYF.

This clonotype was seen only a few times. The CDR3 loop is CASSFISALGDNYEQYF. The CDR3 DNA sequence: TGTGCCAGCAGCTTTATCAGCGCGCTCGGGGACAACTACGAGCAGTACTTC. The chain links TRBV11-2 to TRBJ2-7, with a weak D call TRBD1 (6 bases). Trimming took off 3 bases at V and 3 bases at J, with 21 bases between the two ends. The CDR3 runs 17 residues. Germline V CDR1 and CDR2: SGHAT, FQNNGV.

The chain carries TRBV28 and TRBJ2-7; the match to TRBD1 covers 9 bases. V was pared by 4 bases and J by 0 bases, with 7 bases of the junction left unmatched. This CDR3 comprises 16 residues. Per germline, CDR1 MDHEN and CDR2 SYDVKM. The CDR3, as DNA: TGTGCCAGCAGTTATCTAGACAGGGGGGTCTCCTACGAGCAGTACTTC. Protein: CASSYLDRGVSYEQYF.

J is TRBJ2-3 and V is TRBV29-1; possibly TRBD2 for D (7 bases). Germline CDR1 and CDR2: SQVTM and ANQGSEA. The CDR3 length is 18 residues. V lost 0 bases to trimming and J lost 4 bases, with 23 bases between them. This CDR3 is CSVEEGGGRRSRADTQYF. In DNA, the CDR3 is TGCAGCGTTGAAGAGGGGGGGGGGCGAAGATCCCGGGCAGATACGCAGTATTTT.

This sequence joins TRBV7-9 and TRBJ1-1; the D gene is possibly TRBD1 (5 bases). The CDR3 loop spans 12 amino acids. V was shortened by 5 bases and J by 6 bases, with 10 bases between the two germline ends. Germline V gene lookup returns CDR1 SEHNR and CDR2 FQNEAQ (reference sequence). The DNA of the CDR3 is TGTGCCAGCAGCGCTGACAGTCCTGAAGCTTTCTTT. Protein sequence: CASSADSPEAFF.

In this sample, this clonotype turned up a few times. This chain connects TRBV12-3 or TRBV12-4 to TRBJ1-2, with 8 positions matching TRBD1. V lost 5 bases to trimming and J lost 7 bases; unmatched junction nucleotides: 6. The CDR3 sequence is 13 residues long. The CDR3 DNA reads TGTGCCAGCAGTACCATAGGACAGGGTGGCTACACCTTC. This sequence encodes CASSTIGQGGYTF.

This clonotype has a count of ten or more. The gene calls are TRBV10-2 and TRBJ1-1, with unresolved D. The CDR3 consists of 12 residues. Germline lookup yields CDR1 WSHSY and CDR2 SAAADI. Trimming took 7 bases from V and 4 from J, leaving 10 bases between them. The CDR3 loop is CASNRGGTEAFF. The CDR3 DNA reads as TGCGCCAGCAACCGGGGAGGCACTGAAGCTTTCTTT.

This clonotype was recorded at least ten times. CDR3 sequence (DNA): TGTGCCATCAGCCTAGCGGGAGGGCCGAAGGCGTTCTTC. Its protein product is CAISLAGGPKAFF. The V call is TRBV10-3, the J call TRBJ2-1, with 12 bases matching TRBD2. Unmatched junction bases numbered 9, after V lost 6 bases and J lost 15 bases. The CDR3 extends over 13 amino acids. The germline CDR1 and CDR2 sequences are ENHRY and SYGVKD.

The chain recombines TRBV20-1 with TRBJ2-7, with D tentatively TRBD1 (5 bases). The V gene's germline CDR1 is DFQATT and CDR2 SNEGSKA (reference sequence). The ends were cut back, 2 bases at V and 11 bases at J, with 22 bases in the middle. The CDR3 spans 14 residues. The CDR3 nucleotides are TGCAGTGCTAGATTCGCAGGGTCCGTTTCCCGGGAGTACTTC. This codes for CSARFAGSVSREYF.

This clonotype was observed a handful of times. CDR3 sequence (DNA): TGTGCCAGCAGTTCCGTAGCGGGAGGGACCGCCGGGGAGCTGTTTTTT. Its protein product is CASSSVAGGTAGELFF. The V gene is TRBV2, the J gene TRBJ2-2; 11 positions agree with TRBD2. Germline lookup yields CDR1 SNHLY and CDR2 FYNNEI. CDR3 length: 16 residues. Trimming took 5 bases from V and 6 from J; bases not matched to a gene: 8.

The sample holds many counts of this clonotype. The chain has TRBV28 and TRBJ1-5, with D uncertain. CDR1 is MDHEN and CDR2 is SYDVKM in the germline V gene. This CDR3 region has 13 residues. V gave up 0 bases and J gave up 4 bases, with 4 bases separating them. CDR3 region: CASSLWGNQPQHF. CDR3 sequence (DNA): TGTGCCAGCAGTTTATGGGGTAATCAGCCCCAGCATTTT. The variable domain in full, with the rest retrieved from reference TRBV28 and TRBJ1-5, is DVKVTQSSRYLVKRTGEKVFLECVQDMDHENMFWYRQDPGLGLRLIYFSYDVKMKEKGDIPEGYSVSREKKERFSLILESASTNQTSMYLCASSLWGNQPQHFGDGTRLSIL.

This clonotype was seen a few times. The V and J genes are TRBV25-1 and TRBJ2-3; 13 bases are a match to TRBD2. The junction had 6 bases not matched to a gene; V was cut back by 3 bases and J by 6 bases. The CDR3 sequence is 16 residues long. The germline CDR1 and CDR2 sequences are MGHDK and SYGVNS. CDR3 amino acids: CASSDPLAGGPDTQYF. The CDR3 DNA reads as TGTGCCAGCAGTGACCCACTAGCGGGAGGGCCTGATACGCAGTATTTT.

This clonotype was detected ten times or more. The chain links TRBV29-1 to TRBJ2-1, with D possibly called TRBD1 or TRBD2 (5 bases each). Germline CDR1 reads SQVTM; CDR2 reads ANQGSEA. This CDR3 is 13 amino acids long. The germline V and J ends were trimmed by 4 bases and 4 bases, with 11 bases remaining between them. CDR3 coding DNA: TGCAGCGTTGTCTTGGGGGATTACAATGAGCAGTTCTTC. Translation: CSVVLGDYNEQFF.

The genes are TRBV7-8 and TRBJ2-3; 11 bases line up with TRBD2. Per germline, CDR1 SGHVS and CDR2 FQNEAQ. V was pared by 1 base and J by 5 bases, with 14 bases of the junction left unmatched. This CDR3 is 19 amino acids long. In DNA form, the CDR3 reads TGTGCCAGCAGCTTAGAGCGGTGGCCTAGCGGGAGGCGAGAAGATACGCAGTATTTT. Translating gives CASSLERWPSGRREDTQYF.

This chain joins TRBV28 and TRBJ2-2, with 7 bases fitting TRBD2. Germline V lookup: CDR1 MDHEN, CDR2 SYDVKM. Trimming cost V 3 bases and J 3 bases; bases outside gene matches: 7. The CDR3 covers 16 residues. CDR3 protein: CASSFGGRADTGELFF. The DNA for the CDR3 is TGTGCCAGCAGTTTTGGTGGGAGGGCCGACACCGGGGAGCTGTTTTTT.

There are a few counts of this clonotype. The chain has TRBV20-1 and TRBJ1-3; 8 bases are shared with TRBD1. Per the germline V gene, CDR1 is DFQATT and CDR2 is SNEGSKA (reference sequence). The V and J ends lost 3 bases and 1 base, in that order; junction bases with no gene match: 5. This CDR3 contains 15 residues. CDR3 DNA: TGCAGTGCTAGGAGACAGGGGTTTTCTGGAAACACCATATATTTT. Its protein is CSARRQGFSGNTIYF.

The sample holds many counts of this clonotype. The rearrangement uses TRBV15 and TRBJ2-7; 8 bases map to TRBD2. CDR3 size: 14 residues. CDR1 is LNHNV, CDR2 YYDKDF, per germline (reference sequence). V was pared by 8 bases and J by 3 bases, with 9 bases of the junction left unmatched. The CDR3 coding sequence is TGTGCCACCTCGACCGAGCGGGGGATCTACGAGCAGTACTTC. This translates into CATSTERGIYEQYF.